One and the same sample provided the 3 T cell receptor beta chains below, sequenced in a study of blood T cell repertoires in COVID-19. Here immunoSEQ multiplex PCR was the method, and the copy in TCRdb shows in-frame clones only, minus some. The sample carries about 92,000 clones, around 75% recorded once. The specimen was peripheral blood. The source of these receptors is a woman of 80 years or more with active or convalescent COVID-19.

This clone has only a few counts. This sequence joins TRBV24-1 and TRBJ2-1, with TRBD2 matching 13 bases. CDR1 and CDR2 (germline): KGHDR, SFDVKD. This CDR3 comprises 17 residues. V shed 4 bases, J shed 5 bases, and the junction held 7 bases outside the gene matches. DNA of the CDR3: TGTGCCACCAGTGACACCACGGGACTAGCGGGGAACAATGAGCAGTTCTTC. Amino acids: CATSDTTGLAGNNEQFF.

The rearrangement joins TRBV7-9 to TRBJ2-3; TRBD2 matches 7 bases. The germline gives CDR1 SEHNR, CDR2 FQNEAQ (reference sequence). Losses at the gene ends were 8 bases for V and 6 bases for J; bases not matched to a gene: 8. The CDR3 is 13 amino acids. The CDR3 DNA reads TGTGCCAGCGTGGCAGGGAGGGGTGATACGCAGTATTTT. Encoded protein: CASVAGRGDTQYF.

The rearrangement joins TRBV19 to TRBJ2-5; 12 bases are a match to TRBD2. The germline gives CDR1 LNHDA, CDR2 SQIVND (reference sequence). The CDR3 sequence is 18 residues long. Trimming removed 5 bases from V and 5 bases from J; junction bases left unmatched: 15. DNA for the CDR3: TGTGCCAGTAGTCCCCTTCTCCATCTAGCGGGGGGGCGGGAGACCCAGTACTTC. Protein: CASSPLLHLAGGRETQYF.